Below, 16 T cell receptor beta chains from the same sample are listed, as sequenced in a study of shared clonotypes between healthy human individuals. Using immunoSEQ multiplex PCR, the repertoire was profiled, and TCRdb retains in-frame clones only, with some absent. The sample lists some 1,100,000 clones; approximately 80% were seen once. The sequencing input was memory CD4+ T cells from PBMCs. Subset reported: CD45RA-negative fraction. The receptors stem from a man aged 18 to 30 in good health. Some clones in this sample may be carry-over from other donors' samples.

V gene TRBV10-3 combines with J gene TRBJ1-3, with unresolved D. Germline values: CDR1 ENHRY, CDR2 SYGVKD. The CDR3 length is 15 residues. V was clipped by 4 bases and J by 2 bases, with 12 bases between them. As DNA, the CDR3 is TGTGCCATCAGTGGCTTCGGGAAAACTGGAAACACCATATATTTT. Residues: CAISGFGKTGNTIYF.

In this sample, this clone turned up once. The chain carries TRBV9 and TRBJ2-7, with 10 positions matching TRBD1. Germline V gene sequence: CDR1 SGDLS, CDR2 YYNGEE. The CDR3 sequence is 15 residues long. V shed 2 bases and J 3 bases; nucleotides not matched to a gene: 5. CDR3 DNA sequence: TGTGCCAGCAGCGTTCCGGGACAGGGGCTCTACGAGCAGTACTTC. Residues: CASSVPGQGLYEQYF.

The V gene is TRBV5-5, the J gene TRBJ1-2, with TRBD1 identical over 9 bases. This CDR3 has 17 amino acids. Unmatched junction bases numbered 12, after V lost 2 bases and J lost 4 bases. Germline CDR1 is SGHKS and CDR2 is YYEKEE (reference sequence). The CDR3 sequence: CASSFSPPGQGSYGYTF. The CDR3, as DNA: TGTGCCAGCAGCTTTTCCCCCCCGGGACAGGGATCCTATGGCTACACCTTC.

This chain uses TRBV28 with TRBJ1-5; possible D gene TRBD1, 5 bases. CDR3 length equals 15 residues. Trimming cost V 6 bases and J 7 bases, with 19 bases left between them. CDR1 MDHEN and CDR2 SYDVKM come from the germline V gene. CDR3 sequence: CASRKRQGSEQPQHF. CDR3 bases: TGTGCCAGCAGAAAACGTCAGGGTTCGGAACAGCCCCAGCATTTT. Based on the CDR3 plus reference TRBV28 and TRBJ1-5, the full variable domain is DVKVTQSSRYLVKRTGEKVFLECVQDMDHENMFWYRQDPGLGLRLIYFSYDVKMKEKGDIPEGYSVSREKKERFSLILESASTNQTSMYLCASRKRQGSEQPQHFGDGTRLSIL.

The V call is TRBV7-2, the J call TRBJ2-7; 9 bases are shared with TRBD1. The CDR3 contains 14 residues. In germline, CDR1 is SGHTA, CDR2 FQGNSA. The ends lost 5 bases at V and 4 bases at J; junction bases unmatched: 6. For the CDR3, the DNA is TGTGCCAGCAGCCCCCGACAGGGGGTGTACGAGCAGTACTTC. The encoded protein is CASSPRQGVYEQYF.

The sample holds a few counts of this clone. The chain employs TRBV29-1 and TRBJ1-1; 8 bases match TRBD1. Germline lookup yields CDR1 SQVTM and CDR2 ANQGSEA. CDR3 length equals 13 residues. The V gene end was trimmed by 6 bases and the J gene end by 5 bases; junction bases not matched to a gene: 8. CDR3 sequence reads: CSVPLTGGTEAFF. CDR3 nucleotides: TGCAGCGTACCCTTAACAGGGGGAACTGAAGCTTTCTTT.

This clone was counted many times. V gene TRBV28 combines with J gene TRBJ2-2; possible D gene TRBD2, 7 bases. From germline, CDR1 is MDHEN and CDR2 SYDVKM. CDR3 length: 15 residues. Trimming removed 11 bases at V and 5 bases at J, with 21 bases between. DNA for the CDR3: TGTGCCGTAAGGGGGGGAAGGGGTACAACCGGGGAGCTGTTTTTT. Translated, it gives CAVRGGRGTTGELFF.

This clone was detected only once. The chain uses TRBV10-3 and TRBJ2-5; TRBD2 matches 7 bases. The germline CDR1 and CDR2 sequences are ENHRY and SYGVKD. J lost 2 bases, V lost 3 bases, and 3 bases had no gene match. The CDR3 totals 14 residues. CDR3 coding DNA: TGTGCCATCAGTGATTGGGAGGGACAAGAGACCCAGTACTTC. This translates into CAISDWEGQETQYF.

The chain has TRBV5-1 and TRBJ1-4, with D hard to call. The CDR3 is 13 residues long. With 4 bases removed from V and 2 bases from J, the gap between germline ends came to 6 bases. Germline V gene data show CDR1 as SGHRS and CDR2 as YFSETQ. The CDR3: CASSRWTNEKLFF. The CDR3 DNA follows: TGCGCCAGCAGCCGTTGGACTAATGAAAAACTGTTTTTT.

The CDR3 loop is CASSLSGEGYTF. CDR3 in DNA: TGTGCCAGCAGCTTATCAGGGGAGGGCTACACCTTC. The chain links TRBV7-2 to TRBJ1-2, with D maybe TRBD1 (6 bases). V lost 2 bases and J lost 8, with 9 bases in between. The CDR3 spans 12 residues. Germline-derived CDR1 and CDR2 are SGHTA and FQGNSA.

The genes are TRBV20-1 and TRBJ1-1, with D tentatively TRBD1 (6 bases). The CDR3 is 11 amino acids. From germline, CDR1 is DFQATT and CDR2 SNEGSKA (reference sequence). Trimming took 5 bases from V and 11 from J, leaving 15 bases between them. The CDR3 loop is CSAGGDSGAFF. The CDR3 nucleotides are TGCAGTGCTGGGGGCGACAGCGGGGCTTTCTTT.

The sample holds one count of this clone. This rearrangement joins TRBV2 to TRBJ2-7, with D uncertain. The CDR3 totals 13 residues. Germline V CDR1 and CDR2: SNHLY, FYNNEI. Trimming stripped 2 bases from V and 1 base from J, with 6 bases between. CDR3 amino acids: CASSESPSYEQYF. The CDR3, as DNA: TGTGCCAGCAGTGAATCTCCGTCCTACGAGCAGTACTTC. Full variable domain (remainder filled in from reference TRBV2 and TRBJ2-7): EPEVTQTPSHQVTQMGQEVILRCVPISNHLYFYWYRQILGQKVEFLVSFYNNEISEKSEIFDDQFSVERPDGSNFTLKIRSTKLEDSAMYFCASSESPSYEQYFGPGTRLTVT.

CDR3: CASSLRGRREKLFF. The CDR3 nucleotides read TGTGCCAGCAGTTTACGGGGGCGACGTGAAAAACTGTTTTTT. The rearrangement joins TRBV28 to TRBJ1-4; D is perhaps TRBD1 (6 bases). Deletions cut 2 bases from V and 7 bases from J, with 11 bases between. In germline, CDR1 is MDHEN, CDR2 SYDVKM. CDR3 length: 14 residues.

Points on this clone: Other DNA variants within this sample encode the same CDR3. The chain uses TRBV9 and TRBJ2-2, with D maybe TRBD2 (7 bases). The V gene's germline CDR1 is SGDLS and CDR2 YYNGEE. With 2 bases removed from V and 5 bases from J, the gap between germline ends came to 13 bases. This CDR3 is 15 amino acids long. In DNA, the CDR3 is TGTGCCAGCAGCGTGGGGGGGGCGTGGACCGGGGAGCTGTTTTTT. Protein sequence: CASSVGGAWTGELFF.

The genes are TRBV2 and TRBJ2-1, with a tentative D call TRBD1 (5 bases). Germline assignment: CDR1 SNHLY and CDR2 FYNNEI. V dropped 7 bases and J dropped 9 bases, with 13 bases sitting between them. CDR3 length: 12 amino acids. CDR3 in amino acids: CASKGSGPEQFF. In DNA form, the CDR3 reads TGTGCCAGCAAGGGGTCAGGCCCTGAGCAGTTCTTC.

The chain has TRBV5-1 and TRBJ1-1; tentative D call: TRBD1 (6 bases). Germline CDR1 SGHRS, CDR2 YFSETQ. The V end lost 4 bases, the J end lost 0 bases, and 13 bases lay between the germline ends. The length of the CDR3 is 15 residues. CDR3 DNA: TGCGCCAGCAGCCCAAAGACAGGTTTGAACACTGAAGCTTTCTTT. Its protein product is CASSPKTGLNTEAFF.